This TCR beta chain was identified during a study of blood T cell repertoires in COVID-19. As for the study in general: T cells, B-cell-depleted T cells, or PBMCs supplied cDNA or gDNA.

Germline V gene data show CDR1 as SQVTM and CDR2 as ANQGSEA. V was trimmed by 4 bases and J by 5 bases, leaving 15 bases between them. The CDR3 is 13 amino acids. Sequencing used immunoSEQ multiplex PCR; TCRdb keeps in-frame clones, though not all of them. The data hold 200,000 to 250,000 clones, with around 80% observed a single time. Sequenced material: PBMCs or T cells enriched from blood (not recorded which). This sequence was found in a man aged 60 to 75 who had recovered from COVID-19. The genes are TRBV29-1 and TRBJ2-7; D is unresolved. The CDR3 DNA sequence: TGCAGCGTTGCCGACGAAGCGTTCAACGAGCAGTACTTC. Residues: CSVADEAFNEQYF.